A selection of T cell receptor beta chains follows, all from one sample in a study of glioma-infiltrating T cells after dendritic cell vaccination. Using immunoSEQ multiplex PCR, the repertoire was profiled, and TCRdb retains in-frame clones only, with some absent. The sample records approximately 22,000 clones, less than 85% being singletons. The sample here was blood, taken before dendritic cell vaccination. Receptor source: a human donor with glioblastoma. Both conserved end residues are part of each CDR3. The D gene is left open where the match is weak. Expanded clones are given a class, and other clones once, few, many or no size at all.

NA	TRBV6-4	TRBJ1-2	NA	CAGTCGGAYGYTF	TGTGCCGGGACTTGTGGGGGGGCCTATGGCTACACCTTC
NA	TRBV23-1	TRBJ2-2	NA	CASSQLIALVWTGELFF	TGCGCCAGCAGTCAATTGATAGCGCTCGTGTGGACCGGGGAGCTGTTTTTT
TRBD2	TRBV4-2	TRBJ2-3	NA	CASSQDLLADTDTQYF	TGTGCCAGCAGCCAAGATCTCCTAGCGGACACAGATACGCAGTATTTT
TRBD1	TRBV5-4	TRBJ1-2	few	CASSLVGTGSYGYTF	TGTGCCAGCAGCTTGGTAGGGACAGGGTCCTATGGCTACACCTTC
NA	TRBV5-4	TRBJ2-1	NA	CASSLGATLLESEQFF	TGTGCCAGCAGCTTGGGGGCGACGCTCCTTGAAAGTGAGCAGTTCTTC
NA	TRBV30	TRBJ1-1	NA	CAWSGHDEINF	TGTGCCTGGAGTGGACACGACGAGATTAATTTT
NA	TRBV25-1	TRBJ1-2	NA	CASTGTYGYTF	TGTGCCAGCACAGGTACTTATGGCTACACCTTC
NA	TRBV30	TRBJ1-1	NA	CAWTAGRGSAFF	TGTGCCTGGACTGCGGGGCGGGGTTCAGCTTTCTTT
NA	TRBV6-1	TRBJ1-1	NA	CASRPGQLAEAFF	TGTGCCAGCAGGCCAGGGCAGTTGGCTGAAGCTTTCTTT
TRBD1	TRBV28	TRBJ1-1	NA	CASTLRQGSTEAFF	TGTGCCAGCACCTTGAGACAGGGGAGCACTGAAGCTTTCTTT
NA	TRBV7-9	TRBJ2-3	few	CASSPPTRDTQYF	TGTGCCAGCAGCCCACCCACCAGGGATACGCAGTATTTT
NA	TRBV29-1	TRBJ2-5	NA	CSVGGEQETQYF	TGCAGCGTTGGGGGGGAACAAGAGACCCAGTACTTC
TRBD2	TRBV11-2	TRBJ2-3	medium-sized	CASSLWGRADTDTQYF	TGTGCCAGCAGCTTATGGGGGAGGGCCGACACAGATACGCAGTATTTT
TRBD1	TRBV11-2	TRBJ1-2	NA	CASSPGTGYGYTF	TGTGCCAGCAGCCCCGGGACAGGCTATGGCTACACCTTC
TRBD2	TRBV19	TRBJ2-2	NA	CASSWGLAFTGTGELFF	TGTGCCAGTAGTTGGGGACTAGCATTTACGGGGACCGGGGAGCTGTTTTTT
TRBD2	TRBV27	TRBJ2-1	NA	CASSSTSGSSYNEQFF	TGTGCCAGCAGTTCGACAAGCGGGAGCTCCTACAATGAGCAGTTCTTC
TRBD1	TRBV7-8	TRBJ2-7	once	CASSPRQGEQYF	TGTGCCAGCAGCCCCCGACAGGGCGAGCAGTACTTC
NA	TRBV19	TRBJ1-4	NA	CASSKWRANEKLFF	TGTGCGAGCTCGAAATGGAGAGCTAATGAAAAACTGTTTTTT
NA	TRBV9	TRBJ2-4	few	CASSVTDGSGKNIQYF	TGTGCCAGCAGCGTAACCGACGGGAGTGGCAAAAACATTCAGTACTTC
TRBD1	TRBV7-2	TRBJ2-7	NA	CASSLRDRVSYEQYF	TGTGCCAGCAGCTTGAGGGACAGGGTTTCCTACGAGCAGTACTTC
NA	TRBV6-5	TRBJ1-2	once	CASSPSGPSGYGYTF	TGTGCCAGCAGCCCCAGCGGCCCCAGTGGGTATGGCTACACCTTC
TRBD1	TRBV7-3	TRBJ1-2	few	CASSLADRDRMSNTF	TGTGCCAGCAGCTTAGCTGACCGGGACAGGATGTCGAACACCTTC
NA	TRBV6-1	TRBJ1-2	NA	CAGLGGLWGGYTF	TGTGCCGGATTGGGCGGACTGTGGGGAGGCTACACCTTC